One T cell receptor beta chain is described in this entry. The sample originates from a study of Ad26.COV2.S vaccination and SARS-CoV-2 variants. Clones were read by immunoSEQ multiplex PCR, and TCRdb kept only the in-frame ones, dropping some. The sample consists of 410,000 or so clones, about nine tenths of them appearing once. Described treatment: over 15 received Ad26.COV2.S at low or high dose, single or two shots; 5 received placebo; per-sample allocation not given. The investigators took samples on day 63 after the first vaccine or placebo injection. Germline V gene lookup returns CDR1 MNHNS and CDR2 SASEGT. This CDR3 spans 15 amino acids. V lost 1 base and J lost 2; bases outside the gene matches: 3.

The chain is built from TRBV6-1 and TRBJ2-7; 9 bases align to TRBD2. The sequenced sample was peripheral blood, obtained in a trial of Ad26.COV2.S vaccine versus placebo. This TCR was recovered from a person aged 18-60 years who received the Ad26.COV2.S COVID-19 vaccine or a placebo. The CDR3 DNA sequence: TGTGCCAGCAGTGAAGGGGTAGCGGGAGCCTACGAGCAGTACTTC. Its translation is CASSEGVAGAYEQYF.